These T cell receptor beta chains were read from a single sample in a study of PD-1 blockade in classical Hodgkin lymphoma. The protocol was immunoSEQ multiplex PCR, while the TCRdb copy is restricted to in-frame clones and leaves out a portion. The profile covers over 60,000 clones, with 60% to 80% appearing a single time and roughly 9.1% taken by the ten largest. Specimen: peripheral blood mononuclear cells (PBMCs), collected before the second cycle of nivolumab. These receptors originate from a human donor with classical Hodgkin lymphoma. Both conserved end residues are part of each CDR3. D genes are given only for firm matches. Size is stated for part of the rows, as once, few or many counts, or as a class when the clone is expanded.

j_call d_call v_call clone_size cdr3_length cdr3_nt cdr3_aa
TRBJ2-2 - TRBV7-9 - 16 TGTGCCAGCAGCCCAGGGACCGAATATCTGACCGGGGAGCTGTTTTTT CASSPGTEYLTGELFF
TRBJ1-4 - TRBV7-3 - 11 TGTGCCAGCAGCTTAGTCCAAAAACTGTTTTTT CASSLVQKLFF
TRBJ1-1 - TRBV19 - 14 TGTGCCAGTAGTCACACAGGGACGAACACTGAAGCTTTCTTT CASSHTGTNTEAFF
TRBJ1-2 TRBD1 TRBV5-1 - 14 TGCGCCAGCAGCCGAGGGACAGGGGGCTATGGCTACACCTTC CASSRGTGGYGYTF
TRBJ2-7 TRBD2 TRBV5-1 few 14 TGCGCCAGCAGCACCGGACTAGCCCCCTACGAGCAGTACTTC CASSTGLAPYEQYF
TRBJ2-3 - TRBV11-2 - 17 TGTGCCAGCAGCTTAGATGGGGGGGGCTCAAACACAGATACGCAGTATTTT CASSLDGGGSNTDTQYF
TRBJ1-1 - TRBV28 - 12 TGTGCCAGCAGTTCCCGGACAGCAGAAGCTTTCTTT CASSSRTAEAFF
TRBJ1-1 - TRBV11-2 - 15 TGTGCCAGCAGCTCCGGACAGACCCTGAACACTGAAGCTTTCTTT CASSSGQTLNTEAFF
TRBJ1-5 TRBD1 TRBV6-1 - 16 TGTGCCATCAGTGCCTCAATCGGACAGGGCAATCAGCCCCAGCATTTT CAISASIGQGNQPQHF
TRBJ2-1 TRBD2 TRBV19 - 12 TGTGCCAGTAGTATAGCCGGGAGGGAGCAGTTCTTC CASSIAGREQFF
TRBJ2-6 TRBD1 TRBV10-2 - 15 TGCGCCAGCACGGACAGGGCCGTGAGGGCCAACGTCCTGACTTTC CASTDRAVRANVLTF
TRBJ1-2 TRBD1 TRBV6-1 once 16 TGTGCCAGCAGTGAGAGACTCCCGGGACAGGGTGGTGGCTACACCTTC CASSERLPGQGGGYTF
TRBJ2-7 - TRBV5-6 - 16 TGTGCCAGCAACGACTTGGGAGGCGTTGGAGGTGACGAGCAGTACTTC CASNDLGGVGGDEQYF
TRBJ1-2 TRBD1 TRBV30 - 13 TGTGCCTGGAGTGTAGGCAGGGGGGTCGGCTACACCTTC CAWSVGRGVGYTF
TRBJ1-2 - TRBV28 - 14 TGTGCCAGCAGGGTAGCGACAGACCACTATGGCTACACCTTC CASRVATDHYGYTF
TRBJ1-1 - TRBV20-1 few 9 TGCAGTGCAGGGGAACAAGCTTTCTTT CSAGEQAFF
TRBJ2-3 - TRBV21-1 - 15 TGTGCCAGCAGCTACCCACCCGAGGACACAGATACGCAGTATTTT CASSYPPEDTDTQYF
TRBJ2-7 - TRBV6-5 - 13 TGTGCCAGCAGTTACCAGGGGCCCTACGAGCAGTACTTC CASSYQGPYEQYF
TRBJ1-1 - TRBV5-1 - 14 TGCGCCAGCAGCAGAACAACCAGACGGCCTGAAGCTTTCTTT CASSRTTRRPEAFF
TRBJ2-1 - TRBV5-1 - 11 TGCGCCAGCAGCTCGCAAAATGAGCAGTTCTTC CASSSQNEQFF
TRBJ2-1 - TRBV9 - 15 TGTGCCAGCAGCGTAGGAGATTGGACCCTCGGGGAGCAGTTCTTC CASSVGDWTLGEQFF
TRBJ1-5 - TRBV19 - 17 TGTGCCAGTAGTGTTTCTCGGGGACGGAATAGCAATCAGCCCCAGCATTTT CASSVSRGRNSNQPQHF
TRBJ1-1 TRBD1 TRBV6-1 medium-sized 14 TGTGCCAGCAGGGACAGGGAAGAGAACACTGAAGCTTTCTTT CASRDREENTEAFF
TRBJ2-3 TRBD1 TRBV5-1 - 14 TGCGCCAGCAGCTTCGGACAGGGCACAGATACGCAGTATTTT CASSFGQGTDTQYF
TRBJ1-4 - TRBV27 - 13 TGTGCCAGCAGTTTCATAACTAATGAAAAACTGTTTTTT CASSFITNEKLFF
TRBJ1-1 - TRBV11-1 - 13 TGTGCCAGCAGCCCTGAGATGAACACTGAAGCTTTCTTT CASSPEMNTEAFF
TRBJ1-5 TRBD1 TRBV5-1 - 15 TGCGCCAGCAGCTTGGACGGACAGGGGAATCAGCCCCAGCATTTT CASSLDGQGNQPQHF
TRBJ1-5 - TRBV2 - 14 TGTGCCAGCAGCCTTCTCAGAGTAAATCAGCCCCAGCATTTT CASSLLRVNQPQHF
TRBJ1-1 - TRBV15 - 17 TGTGCCACCAGCAGAGAGCCGGGAAACGTGGTGAACACTGAAGCTTTCTTT CATSREPGNVVNTEAFF
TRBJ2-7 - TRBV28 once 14 TGTGCCAGCAGTTTAAGAGGGGGGTCCTACGAGCAGTACTTC CASSLRGGSYEQYF
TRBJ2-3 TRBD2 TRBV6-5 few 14 TGTGCCAGCAGTCAGGGACTAGCGGGGGGTACGCAGTATTTT CASSQGLAGGTQYF
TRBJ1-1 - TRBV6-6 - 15 TGTGCCAGCAGTTACTCGGGCACTAAAGACGTTGAAGCTTTCTTT CASSYSGTKDVEAFF
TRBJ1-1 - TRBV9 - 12 TGTGCCAGCAGCTCCGGAGGGGGTGAAGCTTTCTTT CASSSGGGEAFF
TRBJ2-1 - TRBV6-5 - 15 TGTGCCAGCAGTTACTCAGGGGACCCCTACAATGAGCAGTTCTTC CASSYSGDPYNEQFF
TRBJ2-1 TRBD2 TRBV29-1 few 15 TGCAGCGTTACTGGACTAGCGGGGGGGCGAAATGAGCAGTTCTTC CSVTGLAGGRNEQFF
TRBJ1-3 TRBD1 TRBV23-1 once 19 TGCGCCAGCAGTCAAAGGGGTGGGACAGGCCCCCACTCTGGAAACACCATATATTTT CASSQRGGTGPHSGNTIYF
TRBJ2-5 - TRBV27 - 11 TGTGCCAGCTACTCTCGGGTGACCCAGTACTTC CASYSRVTQYF
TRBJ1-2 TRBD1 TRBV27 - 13 TGTGCCAGCAGTTTCACAGGGGGCTTTGGCTACACCTTC CASSFTGGFGYTF
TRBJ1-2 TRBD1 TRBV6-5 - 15 TGTGCCAGCAGCTATACCGGGACAGGGATACGTGGCTACACCTTC CASSYTGTGIRGYTF
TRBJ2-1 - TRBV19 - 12 TGTGCCAGTAGTTTTGACGGGAATGAGCAGTTCTTC CASSFDGNEQFF
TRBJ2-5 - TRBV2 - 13 TGTGCCAGCAGTAACGGGCTAGTTGAGACCCAGTACTTC CASSNGLVETQYF
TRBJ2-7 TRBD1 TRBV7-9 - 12 TGTGCCAGCAGCTCGGACAGGGGCGAGCAGTACTTC CASSSDRGEQYF
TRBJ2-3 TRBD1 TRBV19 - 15 TGTGCCAGTAGTATCTCCGGGACAGGGGCAGATACGCAGTATTTT CASSISGTGADTQYF
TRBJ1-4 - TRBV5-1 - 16 TGCGCCAGCAGCTTGTGGGGCTCGGGAACTAATGAAAAACTGTTTTTT CASSLWGSGTNEKLFF
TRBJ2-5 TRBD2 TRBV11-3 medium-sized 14 TGTGCCAGTCATGTAGCGGGAGGGCAAGAGACCCAGTACTTC CASHVAGGQETQYF
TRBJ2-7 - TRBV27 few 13 TGTGCCAGCAGTATCCCCGGAACCTACGAGCAGTACTTC CASSIPGTYEQYF
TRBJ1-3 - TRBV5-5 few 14 TGTGCCAGCAGCTCCCCGGGATCTGGAAACACCATATATTTT CASSSPGSGNTIYF
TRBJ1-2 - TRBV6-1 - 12 TGTGCCAGCAGTGAAGGGGACTATGGCTACACCTTC CASSEGDYGYTF
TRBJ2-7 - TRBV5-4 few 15 TGTGCCAGCAGCTTGGTACAGGGCCCCTCCTACGAGCAGTACTTC CASSLVQGPSYEQYF
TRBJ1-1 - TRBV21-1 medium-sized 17 TGTGCCAGCAGCAAAGTCCCACCCGGGCCCACGAACACTGAAGCTTTCTTT CASSKVPPGPTNTEAFF
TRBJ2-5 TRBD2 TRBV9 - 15 TGTGCCAGCAGCGAGACTAGCGGGGGGTTCGAGACCCAGTACTTC CASSETSGGFETQYF